This section outlines one T cell receptor (beta chain) sequence together with its context. Its binding antigen is unknown. Base qualities are missing; no much larger clone stands one base away. The sample's time point label is to be understood as: cells obtained before transplantation from donor or recipient. CD3+CD4+ and CD3+CD8+ populations were FACS-sorted from unstimulated pre-transplant donor and recipient cells taken from spleen or lymph nodes. This entry belongs to a study of graft-versus-host responses after intestinal transplantation (dated by TCRdb to the early 2020s). Regarding the research as a whole: Multivisceral, liver-intestinal, or isolated intestinal transplants were received by the recipients. After intestinal transplantation, graft-versus-host and host-versus-graft alloreactive T cell clones in the graft, circulation and bone marrow were tracked using bulk TCR-beta CDR3 sequencing. All recipients received anti-thymocyte globulin induction followed by maintenance tacrolimus and steroids for around three years. Donor T cell macrochimerism was defined as a peak of at least 4% donor T cells among recipient peripheral blood mononuclear cells. Samples from a few later patients were sequenced in-house on an Illumina MiSeq with MiXCR processing rather than by the commercial service. To identify alloreactive clones, pre-transplant mixed lymphocyte reaction products were sequenced and compared with unstimulated pre-transplant donor and recipient T cells. A cohort of more than 20 intestinal transplant recipients, including one retransplant, was enrolled, and a few patients lacking pretransplant specimens were excluded.

Results the study describes overall, beyond this receptor: Conclusions were limited by the relatively low number and heterogeneity of intestinal transplant patients. Early after transplant, peak levels of circulating GvH clones were found to be associated with declines in HvG clones. Patients with donor T cell macrochimerism had high GvH to HvG T cell clonal ratios in their allografts. GvH clones were detected in recipient bone marrow, and some appeared earlier in ileal mucosa or blood, consistent with an intestinal mucosal origin.

The library was obtained by the immunoSEQ multiplex PCR assay. For most patients, genomic DNA was isolated using the Qiagen DNeasy Blood and Tissue Kit and was shipped frozen to Adaptive Biotechnologies for TCR sequencing. For most patients, genomic DNA was subjected to high-throughput TCR-beta CDR3 sequencing by Adaptive Biotechnologies. The authors' pipeline ran thus. Adaptive's ImmunoSEQ software supplied the TCR sequencing data for roughly 17 patients, while MiXCR and VDJtools were used to process three other patients. To correct CD4 versus CD8 sorting errors, sequences present in both subsets at a frequency ratio below 5:1 were removed. CDR3 nucleotide sequences shared by donor and recipient were removed because the origin of these sequences could not be assigned. At least 2-fold expansion over unstimulated cells and a minimum CFSE-low frequency of 0.002% (template counts) or 0.001% (read counts) were required for clones to be classified as alloreactive. Clones were considered mappable if detected in sequenced pre-transplant spleen, lymph node, or MLR CFSE-low populations of the donor or recipient. Cumulative frequency of alloreactive clones was calculated as a percentage of all sequences weighted by copy number. TCRdb re-hosts the immuneACCESS table, in-frame sequences only. Its copies lack some clones; in the studies checked, an unresolved V gene accounts for under half of them, and the cause for the rest is not known. V and J calls and clone size are copied from that table; D and trimming were computed from the DNA. The sample table contains under 100,000 clones; only one count was recorded for approximately 94% of them. The ten biggest clones cover around 0.19% of the sample.

As encoded in the germline V gene, CDR1 is KGHSH while CDR2 is LQKENI. At the junction V is shortened by 2 bases and J by 0 bases, with 13 bases in between. The CDR3 starts with the cysteine, ends with the phenylalanine, and has 16 residues. The sequence is cut down to CDR3 DNA, 48 bases in frame from base 1. Specimen: unstimulated CD4+ T cells sorted from spleen or lymph node cells, collected before transplant. The receptor was isolated from a human donor who was the organ donor for an intestinal transplant. The chain is made from TRBV18 and TRBJ1-1, with no D gene named confidently. CDR3 loop: CASSPASPPMNTEAFF. The DNA sequence reads TGTGCCAGCTCACCAGCGTCCCCCCCCATGAACACTGAAGCTTTCTTT.